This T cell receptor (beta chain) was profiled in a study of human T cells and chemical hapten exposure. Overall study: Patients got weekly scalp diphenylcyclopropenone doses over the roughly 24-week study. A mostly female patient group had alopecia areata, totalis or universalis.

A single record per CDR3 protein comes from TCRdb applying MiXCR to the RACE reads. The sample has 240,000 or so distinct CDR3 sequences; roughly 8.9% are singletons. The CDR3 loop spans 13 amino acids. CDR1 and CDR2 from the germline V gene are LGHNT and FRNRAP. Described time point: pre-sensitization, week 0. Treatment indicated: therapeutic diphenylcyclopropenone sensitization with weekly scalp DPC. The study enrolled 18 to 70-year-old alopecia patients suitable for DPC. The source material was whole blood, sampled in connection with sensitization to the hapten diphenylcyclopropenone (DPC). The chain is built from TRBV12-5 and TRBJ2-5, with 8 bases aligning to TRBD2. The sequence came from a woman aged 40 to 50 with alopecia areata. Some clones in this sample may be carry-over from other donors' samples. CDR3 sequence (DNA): TGTGCCTCCGGGAGGGGACGCCAAGAGACCCAGTACTTC. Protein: CASGRGRQETQYF. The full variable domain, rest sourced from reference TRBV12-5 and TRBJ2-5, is DARVTQTPRHKVTEMGQEVTMRCQPILGHNTVFWYRQTMMQGLELLAYFRNRAPLDDSGMPKDRFSAEMPDATLATLKIQPSEPRDSAVYFCASGRGRQETQYFGPGTRLLVL.